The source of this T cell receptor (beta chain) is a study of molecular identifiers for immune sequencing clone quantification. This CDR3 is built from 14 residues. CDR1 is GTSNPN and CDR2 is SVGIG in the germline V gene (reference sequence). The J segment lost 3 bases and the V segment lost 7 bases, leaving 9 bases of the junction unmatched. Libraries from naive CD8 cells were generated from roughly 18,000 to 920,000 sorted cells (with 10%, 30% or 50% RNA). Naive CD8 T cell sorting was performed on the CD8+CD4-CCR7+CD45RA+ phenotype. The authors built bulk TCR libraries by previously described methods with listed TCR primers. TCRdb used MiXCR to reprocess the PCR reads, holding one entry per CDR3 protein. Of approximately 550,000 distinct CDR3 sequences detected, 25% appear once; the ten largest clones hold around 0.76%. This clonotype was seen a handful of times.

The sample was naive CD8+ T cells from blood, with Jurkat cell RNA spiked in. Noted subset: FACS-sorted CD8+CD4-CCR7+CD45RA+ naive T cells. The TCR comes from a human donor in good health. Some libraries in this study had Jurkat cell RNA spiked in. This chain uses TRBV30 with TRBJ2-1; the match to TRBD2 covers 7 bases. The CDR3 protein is CAFQGAGDYNEQFF. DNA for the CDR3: TGTGCCTTCCAAGGGGCGGGGGACTACAATGAGCAGTTCTTC. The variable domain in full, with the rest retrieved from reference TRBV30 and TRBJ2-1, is SQTIHQWPATLVQPVGSPLSLECTVEGTSNPNLYWYRQAAGRGLQLLFYSVGIGQISSEVPQNLSASRPQDRQFILSSKKLLLSDSGFYLCAFQGAGDYNEQFFGPGTRLTVL.